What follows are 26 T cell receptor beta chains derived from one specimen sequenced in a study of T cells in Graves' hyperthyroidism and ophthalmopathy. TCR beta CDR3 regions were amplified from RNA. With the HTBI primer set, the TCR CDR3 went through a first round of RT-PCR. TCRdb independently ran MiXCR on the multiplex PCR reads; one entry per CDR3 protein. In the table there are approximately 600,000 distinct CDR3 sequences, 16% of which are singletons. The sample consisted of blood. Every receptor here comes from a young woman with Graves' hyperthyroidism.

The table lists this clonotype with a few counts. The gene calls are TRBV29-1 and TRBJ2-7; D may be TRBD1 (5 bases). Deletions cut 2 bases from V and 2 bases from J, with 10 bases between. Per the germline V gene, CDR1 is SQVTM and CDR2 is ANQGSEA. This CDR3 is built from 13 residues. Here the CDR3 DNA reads TGCAGCGTTGAACTCCAGGGCACCTACGAGCAGTACTTC. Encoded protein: CSVELQGTYEQYF.

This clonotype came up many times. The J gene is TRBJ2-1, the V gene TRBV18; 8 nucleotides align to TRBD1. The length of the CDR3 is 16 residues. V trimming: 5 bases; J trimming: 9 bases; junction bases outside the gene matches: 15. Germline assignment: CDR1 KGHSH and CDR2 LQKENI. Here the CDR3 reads CASSSRFGQGGSEQFF. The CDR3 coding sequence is TGTGCCAGCTCATCAAGGTTCGGACAGGGAGGCAGTGAGCAGTTCTTC.

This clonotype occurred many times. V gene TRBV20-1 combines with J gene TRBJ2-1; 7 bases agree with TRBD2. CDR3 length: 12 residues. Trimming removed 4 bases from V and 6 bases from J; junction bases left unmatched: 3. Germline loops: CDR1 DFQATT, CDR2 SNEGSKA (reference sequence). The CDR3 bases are TGCAGTGCTATGACGGGGGGCAATGAGCAGTTCTTC. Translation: CSAMTGGNEQFF.

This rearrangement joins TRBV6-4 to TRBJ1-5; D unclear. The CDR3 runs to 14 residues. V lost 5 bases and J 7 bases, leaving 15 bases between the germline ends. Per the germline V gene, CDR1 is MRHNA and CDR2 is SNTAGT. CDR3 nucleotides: TGTGCCAGCAGTCAGACGGATGGCGGGCAGCCCCAGCATTTT. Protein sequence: CASSQTDGGQPQHF.

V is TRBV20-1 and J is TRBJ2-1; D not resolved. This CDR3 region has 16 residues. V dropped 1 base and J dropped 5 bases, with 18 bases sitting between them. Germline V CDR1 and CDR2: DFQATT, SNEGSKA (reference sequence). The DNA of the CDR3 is TGCAGTGCTAGAGTTATAGGAGAATCGTCCCACAATGAGCAGTTCTTC. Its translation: CSARVIGESSHNEQFF.

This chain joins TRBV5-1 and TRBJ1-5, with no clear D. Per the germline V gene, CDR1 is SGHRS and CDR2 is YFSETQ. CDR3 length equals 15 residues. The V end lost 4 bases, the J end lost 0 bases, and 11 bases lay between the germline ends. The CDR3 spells CASSVRVDSNQPQHF. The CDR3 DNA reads TGCGCCAGCAGCGTAAGGGTTGATAGCAATCAGCCCCAGCATTTT. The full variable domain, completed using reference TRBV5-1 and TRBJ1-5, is KAGVTQTPRYLIKTRGQQVTLSCSPISGHRSVSWYQQTPGQGLQFLFEYFSETQRNKGNFPGRFSGRQFSNSRSEMNVSTLELGDSALYLCASSVRVDSNQPQHFGDGTRLSIL.

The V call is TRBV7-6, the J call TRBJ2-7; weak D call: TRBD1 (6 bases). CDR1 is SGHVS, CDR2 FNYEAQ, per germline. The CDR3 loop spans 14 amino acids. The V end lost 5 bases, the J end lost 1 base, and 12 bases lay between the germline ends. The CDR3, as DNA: TGTGCCAGCAGCAGCCGGGACACATCCTACGAGCAGTACTTC. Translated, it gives CASSSRDTSYEQYF.

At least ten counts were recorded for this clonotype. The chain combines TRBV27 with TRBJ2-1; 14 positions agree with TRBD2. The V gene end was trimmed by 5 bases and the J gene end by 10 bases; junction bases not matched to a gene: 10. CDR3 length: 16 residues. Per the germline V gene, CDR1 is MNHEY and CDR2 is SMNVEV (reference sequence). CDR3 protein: CASSPGTSGSSGEQFF. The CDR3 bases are TGTGCCAGCAGTCCAGGGACTAGCGGGAGCTCGGGCGAGCAGTTCTTC.

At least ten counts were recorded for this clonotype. CDR3 nucleotides: TGTGCCAGCAGCTTAGACCCTCAAGGGGGGGGCACAGATACGCAGTATTTT. Translation: CASSLDPQGGGTDTQYF. The chain recombines TRBV7-2 with TRBJ2-3; a weak D match, TRBD2 (7 bases). CDR1 SGHTA and CDR2 FQGNSA come from the germline V gene. Trimming pared 1 base from V and 1 base from J, leaving 15 bases between. CDR3 length: 17 residues.

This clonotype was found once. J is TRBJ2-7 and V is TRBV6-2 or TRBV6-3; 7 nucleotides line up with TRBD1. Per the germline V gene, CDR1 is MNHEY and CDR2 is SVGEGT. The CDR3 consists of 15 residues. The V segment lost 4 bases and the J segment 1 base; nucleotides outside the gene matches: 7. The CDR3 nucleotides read TGTGCCAGCAGTTTCCACAGGGGTTTGTCCTACGAGCAGTACTTC. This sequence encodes CASSFHRGLSYEQYF.

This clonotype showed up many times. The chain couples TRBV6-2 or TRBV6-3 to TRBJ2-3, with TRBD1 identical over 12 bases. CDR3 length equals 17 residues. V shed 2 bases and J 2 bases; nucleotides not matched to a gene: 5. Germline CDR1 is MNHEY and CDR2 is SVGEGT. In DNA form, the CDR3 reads TGTGCCAGCAGTTACCTGGGACAGGGGGCGAACACAGATACGCAGTATTTT. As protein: CASSYLGQGANTDTQYF.

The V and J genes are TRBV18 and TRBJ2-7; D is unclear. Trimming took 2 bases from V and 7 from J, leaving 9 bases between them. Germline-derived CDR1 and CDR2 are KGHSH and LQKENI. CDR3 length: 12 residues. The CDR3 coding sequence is TGTGCCAGCTCACCAACGGGCAAAGAGCAGTACTTC. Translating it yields CASSPTGKEQYF.

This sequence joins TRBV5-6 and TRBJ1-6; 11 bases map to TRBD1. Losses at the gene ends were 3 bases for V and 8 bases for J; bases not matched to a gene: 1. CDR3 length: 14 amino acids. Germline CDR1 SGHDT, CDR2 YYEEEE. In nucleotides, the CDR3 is TGTGCCAGCAGCTGGGACAGGGGGGATTCACCCCTCCACTTT. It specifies CASSWDRGDSPLHF. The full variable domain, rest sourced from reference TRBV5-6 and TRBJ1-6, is DAGVTQSPTHLIKTRGQQVTLRCSPKSGHDTVSWYQQALGQGPQFIFQYYEEEERQRGNFPDRFSGHQFPNYSSELNVNALLLGDSALYLCASSWDRGDSPLHFGNGTRLTVT.

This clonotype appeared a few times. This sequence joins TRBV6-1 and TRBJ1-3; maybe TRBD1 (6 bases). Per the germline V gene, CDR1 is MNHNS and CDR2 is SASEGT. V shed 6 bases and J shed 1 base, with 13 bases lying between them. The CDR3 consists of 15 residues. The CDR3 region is CASSPDSVSGNTIYF. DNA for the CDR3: TGTGCCAGCAGCCCGGACAGCGTTTCTGGAAACACCATATATTTT.

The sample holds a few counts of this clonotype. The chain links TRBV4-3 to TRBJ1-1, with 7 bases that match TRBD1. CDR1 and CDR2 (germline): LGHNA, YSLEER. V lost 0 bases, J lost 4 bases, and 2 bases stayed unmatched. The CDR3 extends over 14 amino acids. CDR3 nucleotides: TGCGCCAGCAGCCAAGATTGGGACAGCACTGAAGCTTTCTTT. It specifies CASSQDWDSTEAFF.

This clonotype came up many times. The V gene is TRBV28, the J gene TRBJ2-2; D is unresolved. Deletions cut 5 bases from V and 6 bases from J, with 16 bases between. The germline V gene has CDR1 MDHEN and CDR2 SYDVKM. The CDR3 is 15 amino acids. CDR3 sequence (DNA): TGTGCCAGCAGTCCGCGGTGGAGAGGATCCGGGGAGCTGTTTTTT. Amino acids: CASSPRWRGSGELFF. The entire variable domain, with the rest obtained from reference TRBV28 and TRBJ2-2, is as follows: DVKVTQSSRYLVKRTGEKVFLECVQDMDHENMFWYRQDPGLGLRLIYFSYDVKMKEKGDIPEGYSVSREKKERFSLILESASTNQTSMYLCASSPRWRGSGELFFGEGSRLTVL.

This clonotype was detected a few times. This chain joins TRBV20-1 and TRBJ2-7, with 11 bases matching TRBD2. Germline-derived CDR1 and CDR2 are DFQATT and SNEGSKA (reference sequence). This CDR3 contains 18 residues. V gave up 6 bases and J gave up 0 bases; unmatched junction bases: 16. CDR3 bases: TGCAGTGCCAGCCCCCCGGGACTAGCGGCACCCCGCTCCTACGAGCAGTACTTC. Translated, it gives CSASPPGLAAPRSYEQYF.

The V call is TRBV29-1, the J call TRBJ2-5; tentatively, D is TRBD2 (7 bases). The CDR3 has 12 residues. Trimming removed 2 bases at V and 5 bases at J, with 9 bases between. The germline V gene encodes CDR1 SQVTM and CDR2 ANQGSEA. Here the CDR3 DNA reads TGCAGCGTTGAAAGGGGGGGGGAGACCCAGTACTTC. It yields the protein CSVERGGETQYF.

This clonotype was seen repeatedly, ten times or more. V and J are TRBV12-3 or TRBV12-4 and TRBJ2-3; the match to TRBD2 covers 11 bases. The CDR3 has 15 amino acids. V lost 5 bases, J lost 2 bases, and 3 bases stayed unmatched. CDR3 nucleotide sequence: TGTGCCAGCAGTCGGACTAGCGGGTTCACAGATACGCAGTATTTT. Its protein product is CASSRTSGFTDTQYF.

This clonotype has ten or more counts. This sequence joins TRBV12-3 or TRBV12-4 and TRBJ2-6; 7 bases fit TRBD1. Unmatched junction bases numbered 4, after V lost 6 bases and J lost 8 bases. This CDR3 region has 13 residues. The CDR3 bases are TGTGCCAGCAGCAGACAGGGTCCCAACGTCCTGACTTTC. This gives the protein CASSRQGPNVLTF.

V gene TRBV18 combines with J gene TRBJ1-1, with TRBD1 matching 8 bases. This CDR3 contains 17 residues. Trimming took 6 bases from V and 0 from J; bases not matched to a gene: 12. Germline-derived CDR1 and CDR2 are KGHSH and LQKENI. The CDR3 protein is CASSPGQGPGMNTEAFF. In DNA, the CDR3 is TGTGCCAGCTCTCCCGGACAGGGTCCGGGCATGAACACTGAAGCTTTCTTT.

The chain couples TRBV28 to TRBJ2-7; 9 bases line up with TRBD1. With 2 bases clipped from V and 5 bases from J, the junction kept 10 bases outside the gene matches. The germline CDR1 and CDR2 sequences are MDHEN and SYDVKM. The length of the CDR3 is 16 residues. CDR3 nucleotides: TGTGCCAGCAGTTTAACAAGGGGGACAGGGTCCCACGAGCAGTACTTC. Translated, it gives CASSLTRGTGSHEQYF.

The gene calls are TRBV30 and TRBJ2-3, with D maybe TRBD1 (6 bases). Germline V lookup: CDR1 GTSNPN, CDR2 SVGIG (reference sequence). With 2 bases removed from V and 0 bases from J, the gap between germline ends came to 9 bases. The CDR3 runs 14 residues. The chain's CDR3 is CAWSRGISTDTQYF. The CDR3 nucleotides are TGTGCCTGGAGTAGGGGGATCAGCACAGATACGCAGTATTTT.

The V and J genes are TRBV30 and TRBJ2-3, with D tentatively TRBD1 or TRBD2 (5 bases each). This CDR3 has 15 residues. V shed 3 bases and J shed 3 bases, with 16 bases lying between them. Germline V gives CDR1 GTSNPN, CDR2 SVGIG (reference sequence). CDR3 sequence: CAWSNYPWGTDTQYF. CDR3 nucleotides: TGTGCCTGGAGCAACTACCCCTGGGGGACAGATACGCAGTATTTT. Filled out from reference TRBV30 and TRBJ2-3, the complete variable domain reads SQTIHQWPATLVQPVGSPLSLECTVEGTSNPNLYWYRQAAGRGLQLLFYSVGIGQISSEVPQNLSASRPQDRQFILSSKKLLLSDSGFYLCAWSNYPWGTDTQYFGPGTRLTVL.

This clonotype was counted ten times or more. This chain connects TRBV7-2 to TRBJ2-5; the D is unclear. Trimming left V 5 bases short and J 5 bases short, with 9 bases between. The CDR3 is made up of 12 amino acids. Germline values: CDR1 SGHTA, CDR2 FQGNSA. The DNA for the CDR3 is TGTGCCAGCAGCGTCGACGGGGAGACCCAGTACTTC. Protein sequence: CASSVDGETQYF.

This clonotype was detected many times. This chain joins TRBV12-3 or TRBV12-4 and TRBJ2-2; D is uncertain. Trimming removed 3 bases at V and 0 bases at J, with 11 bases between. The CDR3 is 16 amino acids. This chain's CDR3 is CASSFLRQANTGELFF. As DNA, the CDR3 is TGTGCCAGCAGTTTCCTTCGGCAGGCGAACACCGGGGAGCTGTTTTTT.